This T cell receptor (beta chain) stems from a study of blood T cells in healthy people across ages. Sample-barcoded 5' priming and a J-beta primer mix drove a second PCR of roughly 6 to 12 cycles. In TCRdb, the 5' RACE reads were re-called with MiXCR into one record per CDR3 protein. The table includes roughly 800,000 distinct CDR3 sequences, approximately 25% detected once. Study outcomes and limitations: Expanded clonotype changes were possibly confounded by unknown donor CMV status.

This clonotype was detected a few times. Its antigen is not identified. V was cut by 2 bases and J by 5 bases, with 9 bases left in between. CDR3 length: 13 residues. Germline CDR1 SGHTA, CDR2 FQGNSA. Another study also made use of these data, one on T cells of mothers and their children.

The sequence was obtained from a boy aged 10-17 years in good health. This chain links TRBV7-2 with TRBJ2-5, with no clear D. Material: blood. CDR3 amino acids: CASSLYGFETQYF. The CDR3 nucleotides are TGTGCCAGCAGCTTATACGGTTTCGAGACCCAGTACTTC.